These 11 T cell receptor beta chains share one sample of origin, sequenced in a study of CD8+CD57+ T cells in acquired aplastic anemia. For CDR3 and TCR beta VDJ profiling, genomic DNA was the template used. One entry per CDR3 protein, called by TCRdb with MiXCR from the reads. This sample yields 450,000 to 600,000 distinct CDR3 sequences, of which less than 35% are seen a single time; under 0.95% belongs to the top ten. By flow cytometry, patients selected for sequencing had shown an expansion of CD8+CD57+ cells. The specimen was sorted CD4+, CD8+, or CD8+CD57+ T cells (not recorded which) from PBMCs. The receptor source for this set is a human donor with aplastic anemia.

A few counts support this clonotype. This chain links TRBV19 with TRBJ1-1; 7 nucleotides match TRBD1. This CDR3 is built from 10 residues. Unmatched junction bases numbered 2, after V lost 11 bases and J lost 5 bases. Germline values: CDR1 LNHDA, CDR2 SQIVND (reference sequence). The CDR3 DNA is TGTGCCGCAGGGGGGACTGAAGCTTTCTTT. It specifies CAAGGTEAFF. The variable domain in full, with the rest retrieved from reference TRBV19 and TRBJ1-1, is DGGITQSPKYLFRKEGQNVTLSCEQNLNHDAMYWYRQDPGQGLRLIYYSQIVNDFQKGDIAEGYSVSREKKESFPLTVTSAQKNPTAFYLCAAGGTEAFFGQGTRLTVV.

The CDR3 DNA is TGCAGTGCTACCCGGGACAGGGGAAAGTATGGCTACACCTTC. It yields the protein CSATRDRGKYGYTF. V is TRBV20-1 and J is TRBJ1-2; 10 nucleotides agree with TRBD1. V lost 4 bases and J lost 5; bases outside the gene matches: 7. This CDR3 has 14 residues. Germline assignment: CDR1 DFQATT and CDR2 SNEGSKA (reference sequence).

The rearrangement joins TRBV10-3 to TRBJ1-1, with TRBD1 matching 9 bases. Germline CDR1 ENHRY, CDR2 SYGVKD. The CDR3 is 13 amino acids. Trimming cost V 8 bases and J 5 bases; bases outside gene matches: 6. CDR3 bases: TGTGCCATCGAGGGACAGGGCGATACTGAAGCTTTCTTT. It translates to CAIEGQGDTEAFF.

The gene calls are TRBV30 and TRBJ2-5; D ambiguous. This CDR3 has 12 amino acids. V was cut by 0 bases and J by 4 bases, with 6 bases left in between. The germline V gene encodes CDR1 GTSNPN and CDR2 SVGIG (reference sequence). The CDR3 DNA is TGTGCCTGGAGTGTACTATTAGAGACCCAGTACTTC. Translation gives CAWSVLLETQYF.

This clonotype appeared many times. This chain links TRBV24-1 with TRBJ2-1; 14 bases are shared with TRBD2. The V segment lost 2 bases and the J segment 7 bases; nucleotides outside the gene matches: 9. CDR3 size: 18 residues. Germline assignment: CDR1 KGHDR and CDR2 SFDVKD. This chain's CDR3 is CATSDYLTSGRATNEQFF. The DNA of the CDR3 is TGTGCCACCAGTGATTACCTGACTAGCGGGAGGGCCACGAATGAGCAGTTCTTC.

This clonotype was recorded at least ten times. V usage is TRBV10-3 and J usage is TRBJ1-1; possible D gene TRBD1, 6 bases. This CDR3 region has 13 residues. V lost 3 bases and J lost 5, with 10 bases in between. From germline, CDR1 is ENHRY and CDR2 SYGVKD. CDR3 sequence reads: CAISDRGGTEAFF. In nucleotides, the CDR3 is TGTGCCATCAGTGACAGGGGCGGGACTGAAGCTTTCTTT.

The table lists this clonotype with a few counts. The CDR3 coding sequence is TGCAGTGCTATTAGCGCAGATACGCAGTATTTT. Protein product: CSAISADTQYF. This sequence joins TRBV20-1 and TRBJ2-3; D possibly corresponds to TRBD2 (5 bases). The CDR3 contains 11 residues. In germline, CDR1 is DFQATT, CDR2 SNEGSKA (reference sequence). Trimming shortened V by 4 bases and J by 4 bases, and 6 bases separated the two germline ends.

This clonotype has only one observation. As DNA, the CDR3 is TGTGCCAGCAGCTTAGGGGACAGGGTAAATGGCTACACCTTC. Translating gives CASSLGDRVNGYTF. The chain employs TRBV25-1 and TRBJ1-2; 9 bases line up with TRBD1. Germline V gene lookup returns CDR1 MGHDK and CDR2 SYGVNS. CDR3 length equals 14 residues. V dropped 6 bases and J dropped 6; count of bases not matched to a gene: 8.

The rearrangement links TRBV20-1 to TRBJ2-5, with TRBD2 matching over 12 bases. Trimming removed 6 bases from V and 3 bases from J; junction bases left unmatched: 11. Looked up from germline, CDR1 is DFQATT and CDR2 is SNEGSKA (reference sequence). The CDR3 covers 16 residues. The CDR3 region is CSAVPLAGGLKETQYF. DNA of the CDR3: TGCAGTGCCGTCCCACTAGCGGGGGGCCTAAAAGAGACCCAGTACTTC.

As for this clonotype: Given a much more abundant clone one base away, this may be a read error. The genes are TRBV19 and TRBJ1-2, with 7 bases aligning to TRBD1. Germline-derived CDR1 and CDR2 are LNHDA and SQIVND (reference sequence). With 2 bases clipped from V and 4 bases from J, the junction kept 7 bases outside the gene matches. The CDR3 consists of 15 residues. CDR3 DNA: TGTGCCAGTAGTATATCCCAGGGGGAGAGCTATGGCTACACCTTC. Its translation is CASSISQGESYGYTF.

The V and J genes are TRBV7-2 and TRBJ2-1, with D uncertain. CDR3 length: 12 amino acids. Germline CDR1 SGHTA, CDR2 FQGNSA. The V gene lost 5 bases and the J gene lost 5 bases, with 7 bases spanning the gap. CDR3 DNA: TGTGCCAGCAGCACGGATCACAATGAGCAGTTCTTC. It is translated as CASSTDHNEQFF.